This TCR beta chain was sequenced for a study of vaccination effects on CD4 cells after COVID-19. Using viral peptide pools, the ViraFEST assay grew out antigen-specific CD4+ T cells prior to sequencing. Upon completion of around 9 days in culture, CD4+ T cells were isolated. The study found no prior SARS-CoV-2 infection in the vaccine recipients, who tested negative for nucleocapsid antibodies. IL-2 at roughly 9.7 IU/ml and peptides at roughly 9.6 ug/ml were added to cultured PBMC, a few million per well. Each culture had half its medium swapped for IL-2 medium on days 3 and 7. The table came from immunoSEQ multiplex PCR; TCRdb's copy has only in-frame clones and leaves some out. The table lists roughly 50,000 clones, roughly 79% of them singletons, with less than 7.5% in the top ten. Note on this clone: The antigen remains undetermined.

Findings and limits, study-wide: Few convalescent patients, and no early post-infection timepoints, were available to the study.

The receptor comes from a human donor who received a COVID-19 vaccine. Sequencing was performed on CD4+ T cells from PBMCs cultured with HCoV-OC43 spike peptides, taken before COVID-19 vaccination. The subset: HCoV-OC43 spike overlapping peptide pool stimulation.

CDR3 sequence: CASMAGGRETQYF. In DNA form, the CDR3 reads TGTGCCAGCATGGCAGGGGGAAGGGAGACCCAGTACTTC. The chain uses TRBV28 and TRBJ2-5; 7 bases match TRBD1. With 7 bases clipped from V and 5 bases from J, the junction kept 7 bases outside the gene matches. CDR3 length: 13 residues. Germline loops: CDR1 MDHEN, CDR2 SYDVKM.